This entry lists 3 T cell receptor beta chains sequenced from one sample in a study of T cells in localized non-small cell lung cancer. Sequencing used immunoSEQ multiplex PCR; TCRdb keeps in-frame clones, though not all of them. The sample has around 21,000 clones; 85% to 90% are singletons. The sample was peripheral blood, taken before any cancer treatment. These receptor sequences come from a male donor aged 60 or over with stage I lung adenocarcinoma.

The chain uses TRBV7-8 and TRBJ1-4, with 7 bases identical to TRBD1. The germline V gene encodes CDR1 SGHVS and CDR2 FQNEAQ. The CDR3 has 13 amino acids. V trimming: 7 bases; J trimming: 8 bases; junction bases outside the gene matches: 7. CDR3 region: CASKTGMSEKLFF. The CDR3 DNA reads as TGTGCCAGCAAGACAGGGATGAGCGAAAAACTGTTTTTT.

The rearrangement joins TRBV7-6 to TRBJ2-5, with D perhaps matching TRBD1 or TRBD2 (5 bases each). The CDR3 totals 15 residues. Germline CDR1 is SGHVS and CDR2 is FNYEAQ. Trimming took off 5 bases at V and 5 bases at J, with 18 bases between the two ends. The CDR3 region has the DNA TGTGCCAGCAGCCCCTTGGGGGTATCGTTGGAGACCCAGTACTTC. This encodes CASSPLGVSLETQYF.

The genes are TRBV7-9 and TRBJ2-4; D may be TRBD2 (5 bases). The CDR3 runs to 14 residues. Looked up from germline, CDR1 is SEHNR and CDR2 is FQNEAQ (reference sequence). Trimming shortened V by 6 bases and J by 2 bases, and 11 bases separated the two germline ends. This chain's CDR3 is CASRAEGSKNIQYF. CDR3 bases: TGTGCCAGCAGAGCTGAGGGATCCAAAAACATTCAGTACTTC.